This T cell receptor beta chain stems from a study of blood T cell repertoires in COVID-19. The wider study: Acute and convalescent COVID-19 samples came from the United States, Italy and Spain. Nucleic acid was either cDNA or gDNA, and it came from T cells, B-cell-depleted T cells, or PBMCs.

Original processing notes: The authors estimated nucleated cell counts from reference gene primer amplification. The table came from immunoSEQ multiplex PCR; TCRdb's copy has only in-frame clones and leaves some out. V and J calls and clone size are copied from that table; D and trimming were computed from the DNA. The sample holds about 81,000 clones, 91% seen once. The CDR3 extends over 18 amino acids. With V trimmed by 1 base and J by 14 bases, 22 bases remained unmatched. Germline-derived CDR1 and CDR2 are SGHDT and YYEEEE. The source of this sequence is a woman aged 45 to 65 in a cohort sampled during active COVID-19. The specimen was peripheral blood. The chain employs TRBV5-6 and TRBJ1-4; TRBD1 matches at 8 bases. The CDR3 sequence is CASSLRLNPGGRGDLLFF. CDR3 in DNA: TGTGCCAGCAGCTTGAGACTCAACCCAGGGGGCAGAGGGGACCTGCTGTTTTTT.